The TCR beta chain under discussion was sequenced for a study of blood T cell repertoires in COVID-19. In the study overall: T cells, B-cell-depleted T cells, or PBMCs provided the cDNA or gDNA that served as material.

The length of the CDR3 is 14 residues. CDR1 SGDLS and CDR2 YYNGEE come from the germline V gene. V trimming: 4 bases; J trimming: 4 bases; junction bases outside the gene matches: 7. Per the authors' pipeline: Amplification with reference gene primers provided the estimates of nucleated cell counts. The assay was immunoSEQ multiplex PCR, and TCRdb's table has in-frame clones only and misses some. That table furnishes V, J and clone size, whereas the DNA furnished D and trimming. The table lists around 310,000 clones, approximately 90% of them singletons. This sequence originates from a woman aged 45-65 years with active or convalescent COVID-19. Sequenced material: peripheral blood. The chain links TRBV9 to TRBJ1-2, with 7 nucleotides matching TRBD1. CDR3 protein: CASSPGGDSYGYTF. In DNA, the CDR3 is TGTGCCAGCAGCCCAGGGGGAGATAGCTATGGCTACACCTTC.